This T cell receptor beta chain originates from a study of blood T cell repertoires in COVID-19. Study summary: The samples span acute and convalescent COVID-19 from the United States, Italy and Spain. PBMCs, B-cell-depleted T cells, or T cells were the source of the cDNA or gDNA that made up the material.

Under the authors' procedure: Amplification of reference gene primers was used by the study to estimate nucleated cell counts. Sequenced by immunoSEQ multiplex PCR; TCRdb stores in-frame clones only, minus some. V and J calls and clone size come straight from that table; D and trimming were deduced from the DNA. The sample records over 50,000 clones, 75% to 90% being singletons. CDR1 and CDR2 from the germline V gene are SGHTA and FQGNSA. J lost 4 bases, V lost 1 base, and 5 bases had no gene match. The CDR3 spans 15 residues. Sequenced: peripheral blood. The V and J genes are TRBV7-2 and TRBJ1-2, with TRBD1 matching 8 bases. This TCR was sampled from a human donor in a cohort sampled during active COVID-19. Written as DNA, the CDR3 is TGTGCCAGCAGCTTAGAGGCAGGACAGGGCTATGGCTACACCTTC. This codes for CASSLEAGQGYGYTF.